Listed below are T cell receptor beta chains from one sample, sequenced in a study of blood T cell repertoires in COVID-19. Sequencing used immunoSEQ multiplex PCR; TCRdb keeps in-frame clones, though not all of them. The sample includes fewer than 150,000 clones, approximately 91% seen only once; the top ten take about 10%. The sample was peripheral blood. These receptors were collected from a man in his fifties or sixties with active or convalescent COVID-19. Each CDR3 is given with its conserved first and last residue. Fields, in order: J gene, D gene, clone size, V gene, CDR3 protein, CDR3 DNA. D genes are given only for firm matches. Size values are once, few and many counts, or a class for expanded clones, and some rows have none.

j_gene: TRBJ1-2
d_gene: -
abundance: -
v_gene: TRBV24-1
CDR3aa: CATSDPQGQDGYTF
CDR3nt: TGTGCCACCAGTGATCCCCAGGGGCAGGATGGCTACACCTTC

j_gene: TRBJ2-4
d_gene: TRBD1
abundance: -
v_gene: TRBV6-6
CDR3aa: CASSSTGGGGNIQYF
CDR3nt: TGTGCCAGCAGTTCAACAGGGGGCGGGGGAAACATTCAGTACTTC

j_gene: TRBJ2-3
d_gene: -
abundance: -
v_gene: TRBV7-9
CDR3aa: CASSLLDRTDTQYF
CDR3nt: TGTGCCAGCAGCTTATTGGACAGAACAGATACGCAGTATTTT

j_gene: TRBJ1-6
d_gene: -
abundance: few
v_gene: TRBV2
CDR3aa: CASSGQASSYNSPLHF
CDR3nt: TGTGCCAGCAGTGGACAGGCAAGCTCCTATAATTCACCCCTCCACTTT

j_gene: TRBJ2-5
d_gene: TRBD2
abundance: -
v_gene: TRBV18
CDR3aa: CASSPGLAEPQYF
CDR3nt: TGTGCCAGCTCACCAGGACTAGCGGAGCCCCAGTACTTC

j_gene: TRBJ1-3
d_gene: -
abundance: -
v_gene: TRBV11-3
CDR3aa: CASSLRSGNTIYF
CDR3nt: TGTGCCAGCAGCTTGAGGTCTGGAAACACCATATATTTT

j_gene: TRBJ1-4
d_gene: -
abundance: -
v_gene: TRBV7-9
CDR3aa: CASSLAETTNEKLFF
CDR3nt: TGTGCCAGCAGCTTAGCGGAGACAACTAATGAAAAACTGTTTTTT

j_gene: TRBJ2-2
d_gene: TRBD2
abundance: -
v_gene: TRBV6-4
CDR3aa: CASTEREWSGELFF
CDR3nt: TGTGCCAGCACGGAGCGGGAGTGGTCCGGGGAGCTGTTTTTT

j_gene: TRBJ2-1
d_gene: -
abundance: -
v_gene: TRBV28
CDR3aa: CASSRQELYNEQFF
CDR3nt: TGTGCCAGCAGTCGGCAGGAACTCTACAATGAGCAGTTCTTC

j_gene: TRBJ1-2
d_gene: TRBD1
abundance: -
v_gene: TRBV19
CDR3aa: CASTGLGQGFNYGYTF
CDR3nt: TGTGCCAGTACCGGATTGGGACAGGGATTTAACTATGGCTACACCTTC

j_gene: TRBJ1-5
d_gene: -
abundance: once
v_gene: TRBV19
CDR3aa: CASSIYGRGVNQPQHF
CDR3nt: TGTGCCAGTAGTATTTATGGGCGGGGCGTAAATCAGCCCCAGCATTTT

j_gene: TRBJ2-3
d_gene: -
abundance: -
v_gene: TRBV29-1
CDR3aa: CSVVAGSGTDTQYF
CDR3nt: TGCAGCGTTGTGGCCGGGAGTGGGACAGATACGCAGTATTTT

j_gene: TRBJ2-7
d_gene: TRBD1
abundance: -
v_gene: TRBV19
CDR3aa: CASSPRDRGRREQYF
CDR3nt: TGTGCCAGTAGTCCCCGGGACAGGGGGCGTCGCGAGCAGTACTTC

j_gene: TRBJ2-1
d_gene: TRBD2
abundance: -
v_gene: TRBV11-2
CDR3aa: CASSFSGLYNEQFF
CDR3nt: TGTGCCAGCAGCTTTAGCGGGCTATACAATGAGCAGTTCTTC

j_gene: TRBJ1-1
d_gene: -
abundance: -
v_gene: TRBV28
CDR3aa: CASSTTGRGTEAFF
CDR3nt: TGTGCCAGCAGTACCACAGGGAGGGGCACTGAAGCTTTCTTT

j_gene: TRBJ1-4
d_gene: -
abundance: -
v_gene: TRBV30
CDR3aa: CAWSAGFNEKLFF
CDR3nt: TGTGCCTGGAGTGCAGGCTTTAATGAAAAACTGTTTTTT

j_gene: TRBJ2-2
d_gene: -
abundance: -
v_gene: TRBV6-1
CDR3aa: CASSEASEGGARELFF
CDR3nt: TGTGCCAGCAGTGAAGCGTCAGAAGGGGGTGCCCGGGAGCTGTTTTTT

j_gene: TRBJ2-3
d_gene: TRBD1
abundance: -
v_gene: TRBV19
CDR3aa: CASTKGLRGLETDTQYF
CDR3nt: TGTGCCAGTACTAAGGGGTTAAGGGGGCTTGAAACAGATACGCAGTATTTT

j_gene: TRBJ1-1
d_gene: -
abundance: -
v_gene: TRBV29-1
CDR3aa: CSVVRGDTEAFF
CDR3nt: TGCAGCGTTGTGCGGGGAGACACTGAAGCTTTCTTT

j_gene: TRBJ1-1
d_gene: -
abundance: -
v_gene: TRBV2
CDR3aa: CASSEAALPTTEAFF
CDR3nt: TGTGCCAGCAGCGAGGCGGCCCTTCCTACGACTGAAGCTTTCTTT

j_gene: TRBJ1-1
d_gene: TRBD1
abundance: -
v_gene: TRBV9
CDR3aa: CASSAKQGVNTEAFF
CDR3nt: TGTGCCAGCAGCGCAAAACAGGGGGTAAACACTGAAGCTTTCTTT

j_gene: TRBJ1-5
d_gene: -
abundance: -
v_gene: TRBV12-3/TRBV12-4
CDR3aa: CASSFRSNQPQHF
CDR3nt: TGTGCCAGCAGTTTCAGGTCTAATCAGCCCCAGCATTTT

j_gene: TRBJ2-7
d_gene: TRBD2
abundance: -
v_gene: TRBV3-1/TRBV3-2
CDR3aa: CASSHFSSGSSHEQYF
CDR3nt: TGTGCCAGCAGCCACTTCTCTAGCGGGAGCTCTCACGAGCAGTACTTC

j_gene: TRBJ2-2
d_gene: TRBD2
abundance: -
v_gene: TRBV5-4
CDR3aa: CASSWGGLAGDTGELFF
CDR3nt: TGTGCCAGCAGCTGGGGGGGACTAGCGGGAGACACCGGGGAGCTGTTTTTT

j_gene: TRBJ2-1
d_gene: -
abundance: -
v_gene: TRBV9
CDR3aa: CASRDIRGEQFF
CDR3nt: TGTGCCAGCAGAGATATAAGGGGAGAGCAGTTCTTC

j_gene: TRBJ2-2
d_gene: -
abundance: -
v_gene: TRBV9
CDR3aa: CASSVGRIANTGELFF
CDR3nt: TGTGCCAGCAGCGTAGGGCGGATTGCGAACACCGGGGAGCTGTTTTTT

j_gene: TRBJ2-7
d_gene: -
abundance: -
v_gene: TRBV4-2
CDR3aa: CASSQDSIIGDEQYF
CDR3nt: TGTGCCAGCAGCCAAGATTCCATTATCGGAGACGAGCAGTACTTC

j_gene: TRBJ2-5
d_gene: -
abundance: -
v_gene: TRBV4-1
CDR3aa: CASSVRETQYF
CDR3nt: TGCGCCAGCTCCGTACGGGAGACCCAGTACTTC